This T cell receptor (beta chain) was retrieved from a study of cytotoxic CD8 clonotypes in ibrutinib-treated CLL. Study at large: Productive templates averaged roughly 270,000 per sample, and productive rearrangements around 97,000. Overall study findings and caveats: Baseline clonality was higher than in age-matched healthy donors and moved in step with circulating CD8+ T-cell counts. Clonality, elevated at ibrutinib response, dropped back toward baseline at progression.

Cryopreserved PBMCs provided 1.5 to 2 micrograms of genomic DNA for the TCR beta libraries. Notes on this clone: Its antigen is currently unknown.

Germline V CDR1 and CDR2: MNHEY, SVGAGI. The length of the CDR3 is 14 residues. Trimming removed 0 bases from V and 8 bases from J, with 13 bases in between. Profiling relied on immunoSEQ multiplex PCR, and the TCRdb table lists in-frame clones only, not all of them. The sample shows 130,000 or so clones, approximately 80% of them seen only once. The chain employs TRBV6-5 and TRBJ1-2, with TRBD1 as a possible D gene (6 bases). The TCR sequence derives from a human donor with chronic lymphocytic leukemia. This material consisted of PBMCs, taken after 12 months of ibrutinib treatment. The CDR3 DNA is TGTGCCAGCAGTTACTCGGAACAGGGAGAAGGCTACACCTTC. It codes for CASSYSEQGEGYTF.